The 22 T cell receptor beta chains below come from one sample, sequenced in a study of blood T cells in healthy people across ages. It was with a sample-barcoded 5' primer and a J-beta primer mix that a second PCR of roughly 7 to 12 cycles was run. TCRdb reprocessed the 5' RACE reads with MiXCR, giving one entry per CDR3 protein. Of hundreds of thousands of distinct CDR3 sequences in the sample, approximately 30% were seen once. The sequenced material came from blood. These receptors came from a woman aged 80 or over in good health.

The chain carries TRBV2 and TRBJ1-2; a possible D gene is TRBD1 (5 bases). CDR1 is SNHLY and CDR2 is FYNNEI in the germline V gene. V was pared by 1 base and J by 2 bases, with 14 bases between. The CDR3 length is 16 residues. The DNA of the CDR3 is TGTGCCAGCAGTGAAGTCCCAGGGATGTGGAACTATGGCTACACCTTC. Amino acids: CASSEVPGMWNYGYTF.

This clonotype was detected only a few times. This may be a read error: a much more frequent sequence differs by one nucleotide. The chain uses TRBV20-1 and TRBJ2-7; 9 nucleotides match TRBD2. This CDR3 contains 16 residues. In germline, CDR1 is DFQATT, CDR2 SNEGSKA (reference sequence). Trimming cost V 1 base and J 7 bases; bases outside gene matches: 14. This chain's CDR3 is CSARGFGRGGYNEQYF. CDR3 nucleotide sequence: TGCAGTGCTAGAGGTTTTGGGCGGGGGGGCTACAATGAGCAGTACTTC.

V usage is TRBV20-1 and J usage is TRBJ2-5, with a weak D call TRBD1 (5 bases). The CDR3 length is 14 residues. From germline, CDR1 is DFQATT and CDR2 SNEGSKA (reference sequence). V was shortened by 4 bases and J by 3 bases, with 15 bases between the two germline ends. This CDR3 reads CSAKAFRAKETQYF. The CDR3 DNA reads TGCAGTGCTAAGGCCTTCAGGGCTAAAGAGACCCAGTACTTC.

With regard to this clonotype: A much larger clone differs by one base, so this may be a read error. This rearrangement joins TRBV20-1 to TRBJ1-4; TRBD1 is a possible D gene (6 bases). Deletions cut 5 bases from V and 3 bases from J, with 28 bases between. The V gene's germline CDR1 is DFQATT and CDR2 SNEGSKA (reference sequence). This CDR3 is built from 19 residues. CDR3 in amino acids: CSAPRTRGENNLANEKLFF. In DNA form, the CDR3 reads TGCAGTGCTCCCAGGACGAGGGGGGAGAATAACTTAGCTAATGAAAAACTGTTTTTT.

Remarks on this clonotype: Possible read error: a much larger clone is one base away. This rearrangement joins TRBV5-1 to TRBJ2-7; the D call may be TRBD1 or TRBD2 (5 bases each). This CDR3 comprises 14 residues. In germline, CDR1 is SGHRS, CDR2 YFSETQ. This chain's CDR3 is CTSSLDGTPGEQYF. The CDR3 nucleotides are TGCACCAGCAGCTTGGATGGGACGCCAGGGGAGCAGTACTTC.

This chain links TRBV5-1 with TRBJ1-1; D gene uncertain. The CDR3 is 14 residues long. The V gene's germline CDR1 is SGHRS and CDR2 YFSETQ. Trimming stripped 1 base from V and 3 bases from J, with 10 bases between. This chain's CDR3 is CASSLNGRDTEAFF. The CDR3, as DNA: TGCGCCAGCAGCTTGAATGGTCGGGACACTGAAGCTTTCTTT.

V is TRBV11-3 and J is TRBJ2-3, with TRBD1 matching 7 bases. Trimming at V came to 6 bases and at J to 4 bases, leaving 10 bases not matched to a gene. Germline CDR1 SGHNT, CDR2 YENEEA. CDR3 length: 15 amino acids. CDR3 in amino acids: CASSPSRGKPDTQYF. DNA of the CDR3: TGTGCCAGCAGTCCCAGCAGGGGGAAGCCAGATACGCAGTATTTT. Looking up the rest from reference TRBV11-3 and TRBJ2-3 gives the full variable domain: EAGVVQSPRYKIIEKKQPVAFWCNPISGHNTLYWYLQNLGQGPELLIRYENEEAVDDSQLPKDRFSAERLKGVDSTLKIQPAELGDSAVYLCASSPSRGKPDTQYFGPGTRLTVL.

This clonotype was counted at least ten times. The chain combines TRBV7-9 with TRBJ1-2; D unclear. This CDR3 has 12 residues. With 8 bases removed from V and 12 bases from J, the gap between germline ends came to 19 bases. The germline CDR1 and CDR2 sequences are SEHNR and FQNEAQ (reference sequence). In DNA form, the CDR3 reads TGTGCCAGCGCACAACTGATGCTTGAGGACACCTTC. It specifies CASAQLMLEDTF.

This clonotype was seen repeatedly, ten times or more. The gene calls are TRBV3-1 and TRBJ2-7; TRBD1 matches at 9 bases. This CDR3 region has 15 residues. The V segment lost 1 base and the J segment 2 bases; nucleotides outside the gene matches: 3. In germline, CDR1 is LGHDT, CDR2 YNNKEL (reference sequence). In DNA form, the CDR3 reads TGTGCCAGCAGCCAAGTCTACAGGGGGCCCTACGAGCAGTACTTC. Translated, it gives CASSQVYRGPYEQYF.

Remarks on this clonotype: The junction departs from the called germline gene at one end, perhaps through a read error. This rearrangement joins TRBV6-2 or TRBV6-3 to TRBJ2-7; D is perhaps TRBD1 or TRBD2 (5 bases each). CDR1 and CDR2 from the germline V gene are MNHEY and SVGEGT. The CDR3 covers 15 residues. CDR3 nucleotides: TGTGCCAGCACTACGGGGCGGCTACGTGCCTACGAGCGGTACTTC. Translated, it gives CASTTGRLRAYERYF.

With regard to this clonotype: This may stem from a read error, because a much larger clone lies one nucleotide away. The chain joins TRBV20-1 to TRBJ1-2; no clear D. The CDR3 has 11 residues. The germline V gene encodes CDR1 DFQATT and CDR2 SNEGSKA (reference sequence). V lost 0 bases, J lost 1 base, and 0 bases lay in between. CDR3 region: CSARDNYGYTF. The CDR3, as DNA: TGCAGTGCTAGAGATAACTATGGCTACACCTTC.

Regarding this clonotype: A much bigger clone sits one base away, suggesting this may be a read error. V gene TRBV28 combines with J gene TRBJ2-3, with D perhaps being TRBD1 or TRBD2 (5 bases each). Germline loops: CDR1 MDHEN, CDR2 SYDVKM. This CDR3 contains 12 residues. DNA of the CDR3: TGTGCCAGCTCTCGGGGCCCAGATGCGCAGTATTTT. Protein product: CASSRGPDAQYF. The full variable domain, with the rest looked up from reference TRBV28 and TRBJ2-3, is DVKVTQSSRYLVKRTGEKVFLECVQDMDHENMFWYRQDPGLGLRLIYFSYDVKMKEKGDIPEGYSVSREKKERFSLILESASTNQTSMYLCASSRGPDAQYFGPGTRLTVL.

This clonotype was recorded once. This chain connects TRBV12-3 or TRBV12-4 to TRBJ2-7, with D tentatively TRBD1 (5 bases). The V and J ends lost 5 bases and 5 bases respectively, with 19 bases between them. The CDR3 runs to 15 residues. In nucleotides, the CDR3 is TGTGCCAGCAGTCCTCAATGGACAATCAACGACGAGCAGTACTTC. Protein sequence: CASSPQWTINDEQYF.

Written as DNA, the CDR3 is TGTGCCAGCAGCCGCTCGACAGGGCCTGGGAACACTGAAGCTTTCTTT. This gives the protein CASSRSTGPGNTEAFF. V gene TRBV3-1 combines with J gene TRBJ1-1, with TRBD1 identical over 7 bases. The germline CDR1 and CDR2 sequences are LGHDT and YNNKEL (reference sequence). V lost 4 bases to trimming and J lost 1 base; unmatched junction nucleotides: 9. This CDR3 has 16 amino acids.

A single count supports this clonotype. The chain is built from TRBV7-2 and TRBJ2-5; 7 bases fit TRBD2. The CDR3 extends over 17 amino acids. The germline V gene has CDR1 SGHTA and CDR2 FQGNSA. Trimming removed 3 bases from V and 1 base from J; junction bases left unmatched: 11. The CDR3 nucleotides are TGTGCCAGCAGCTTGTCCGGGACTACAACTTTCCAAGAGACCCAGTACTTC. Translated: CASSLSGTTTFQETQYF.

The chain is built from TRBV2 and TRBJ2-5; 11 positions match TRBD1. V lost 4 bases, J lost 0 bases, and 10 bases stayed unmatched. The germline CDR1 and CDR2 sequences are SNHLY and FYNNEI. CDR3 length: 18 residues. The CDR3 loop reads CASSGWDRGRGNQETQYF. The CDR3 nucleotides are TGTGCCAGCAGTGGTTGGGACAGGGGGAGGGGGAACCAAGAGACCCAGTACTTC.

Many counts were recorded for this clonotype. The chain combines TRBV9 with TRBJ1-2; 9 bases fit TRBD1. Trimming at V came to 0 bases and at J to 5 bases, leaving 5 bases not matched to a gene. Per germline, CDR1 SGDLS and CDR2 YYNGEE. The CDR3 loop spans 15 amino acids. This CDR3 reads CASSVVGQGSYGYTF. The CDR3 nucleotides read TGTGCCAGCAGCGTAGTGGGACAGGGCTCTTATGGCTACACCTTC.

This clonotype was counted only a few times. The chain joins TRBV4-2 to TRBJ2-2, with a weak D call TRBD1 (5 bases). The CDR3 length is 16 residues. Germline-derived CDR1 and CDR2 are LGHNA and YNFKEQ. V shed 4 bases and J shed 3 bases, with 15 bases lying between them. CDR3 nucleotides: TGTGCCAGCAGCCCTCAGGGTAGGACGGACACCGGGGAGCTGTTTTTT. Its protein product is CASSPQGRTDTGELFF.

A word on this clonotype: A read error is possible here, since a much larger clone lies one base away. The chain carries TRBV7-2 and TRBJ2-5, with D perhaps matching TRBD2 (6 bases). The CDR3 has 15 amino acids. Germline V gene sequence: CDR1 SGHTA, CDR2 FQGNSA. CDR3 coding DNA: TGTGTCAGCAGCGGCGGGACGGCGGCGAAAGGGACCCAGTACTTC. Translated: CVSSGGTAAKGTQYF.

In its sample, this clonotype was seen many times. The chain recombines TRBV10-3 with TRBJ2-1, with D possibly TRBD2 on 7 matching bases. Trimming stripped 4 bases from V and 8 bases from J, with 15 bases between. The length of the CDR3 is 14 residues. Per the germline V gene, CDR1 is ENHRY and CDR2 is SYGVKD. The CDR3 DNA follows: TGTGCCATCAGTGGGGGGCGGGGGATAGATGAGCAGTTCTTC. Encoded protein: CAISGGRGIDEQFF.

The sample holds many counts of this clonotype. The V and J genes are TRBV6-5 and TRBJ1-6; no clear D. V was clipped by 6 bases and J by 6 bases, with 9 bases between them. The CDR3 has 13 residues. Germline CDR1 MNHEY, CDR2 SVGAGI. CDR3: CASSRGSNSPLHF. For the CDR3, the DNA is TGTGCCAGCAGCCGGGGAAGTAATTCACCCCTCCACTTT.

For this clonotype: A much more abundant neighbour one base away suggests this may be a read error. The chain uses TRBV20-1 and TRBJ1-1; perhaps TRBD1 as D (6 bases). Germline lookup yields CDR1 DFQATT and CDR2 SNEGSKA (reference sequence). The CDR3 is 14 residues long. The CDR3: CSASEAGTRTEVFF. CDR3 DNA: TGCAGTGCTAGCGAAGCAGGGACACGCACTGAAGTTTTCTTT.